This entry concerns a single T cell receptor (beta chain). The study drew participants aged roughly 18 to 95 years from 24 US areas. The sample originates from a study of blood T cell repertoires in COVID-19. As for the study in general: Recovered status applied to Cohort 3 donors who had two consecutive negative PCRs. It also applied to those with clearance or with symptom resolution. PBMCs, B-cell-depleted T cells, or T cells provided the cDNA or gDNA that made up the material.

Sequencing was performed with immunoSEQ multiplex PCR; in TCRdb, only in-frame clones are kept and a portion is missing. The sample consists of a few hundred thousand clones, roughly nine tenths of them appearing once. Per the germline V gene, CDR1 is MGHRA and CDR2 is YSYEKL. Germline trimming cut 5 bases from V and 2 bases from J; bases unmatched to any gene: 12. This CDR3 contains 19 residues. The TCR sequence derives from a woman aged 50 to 65 in a cohort exposed to, infected with or recovered from COVID-19 (not recorded which). V usage is TRBV4-1 and J usage is TRBJ2-3; TRBD2 aligns across 14 bases. Sequences were obtained from PBMCs or T cells enriched from blood (not recorded which). In nucleotides, the CDR3 is TGCGCCAGCAGCATGGGACTAGCGGGGGACCTATCAACCACAGATACGCAGTATTTT. Translating it yields CASSMGLAGDLSTTDTQYF.